This T cell receptor beta chain was identified during a study of blood T cell repertoires in COVID-19. This CDR3 is 13 amino acids long. Germline V lookup: CDR1 SNHLY, CDR2 FYNNEI. Trimming left V 3 bases short and J 6 bases short, with 10 bases between. Data came from immunoSEQ multiplex PCR; TCRdb stores just in-frame clones and leaves some out. The data show roughly 500,000 clones, more than 85% seen once. The rearrangement uses TRBV2 and TRBJ2-3, with D possibly being TRBD2 (5 bases). The sequencing input was PBMCs or T cells enriched from blood (not recorded which). This clonotype originated in an older woman who had recovered from COVID-19. As DNA, the CDR3 is TGTGCCAGCAGTGACGGGGTTCACGATACGCAGTATTTT. This encodes CASSDGVHDTQYF.